A selection of T cell receptor beta chains follows, all from one sample in a study of blood T cell repertoires in COVID-19. The repertoire was sequenced with immunoSEQ multiplex PCR; TCRdb's copy has only in-frame clones and lacks some. The sample has fewer than 250,000 clones; roughly 90% are singletons. The sequenced sample consisted of peripheral blood. All receptors come from a man aged 65 to 79 with acute or convalescent COVID-19. Each CDR3 is given with its conserved first and last residue. Fields, in order: J gene, V gene, CDR3 protein.

TRBJ2-3	TRBV27	CASRRISGTDTQYF
TRBJ2-1	TRBV24-1	CATSDPLGQGALGNEQFF
TRBJ2-1	TRBV3-1/TRBV3-2	CASSAGGMGVNEQFF
TRBJ2-1	TRBV7-8	CASSFSSGRSFSYNEQFF
TRBJ2-7	TRBV11-2	CASSLVATGSFEQYF
TRBJ1-2	TRBV6-2/TRBV6-3	CASSYRGDGYTF
TRBJ1-4	TRBV3-1/TRBV3-2	CASSQAQQEGASCSDSLWNEKLFF
TRBJ1-5	TRBV7-2	CASSGTGYSNQPQHF
TRBJ1-1	TRBV11-2	CASSKYDRRNTEAFF
TRBJ1-4	TRBV5-1	CASSPGFPNEKLFF
TRBJ2-1	TRBV6-1	CASSDRTSGKARNEQFF
TRBJ1-2	TRBV7-9	CAGSDSLYGYTF
TRBJ1-2	TRBV19	CASSSGQNANYGYTF
TRBJ2-1	TRBV18	CASSQGLVGEQFF
TRBJ2-3	TRBV5-4	CASSLGQREDTQYF
TRBJ2-2	TRBV6-5	CASGGAGRTGELFF
TRBJ2-7	TRBV6-5	CASRDAGAYEQYF
TRBJ2-7	TRBV5-1	CASRATEYSYEQYF
TRBJ1-3	TRBV27	CASHGQGSGNTIYF
TRBJ1-3	TRBV11-2	CASSLKRAGVNSGNTIYF
TRBJ2-1	TRBV27	CASRAGTPYNEQFF
TRBJ2-5	TRBV6-1	CASSQGLAGYQETQYF
TRBJ1-2	TRBV12-3/TRBV12-4	CASGGRANYGYTF
TRBJ2-7	TRBV28	CASYNAGTSSYEQYF
TRBJ2-7	TRBV5-1	CASSLVLDYEQYF
TRBJ2-7	TRBV9	CASSVEAGGGEQYF
TRBJ1-3	TRBV28	CASSSPRGAGNTIYF
TRBJ2-3	TRBV24-1	CATSGRTGTDTQYF
TRBJ1-2	TRBV20-1	CSASKAGQGAYGYTF
TRBJ1-2	TRBV7-9	CASSPQGNYGYTF
TRBJ2-5	TRBV10-3	CAISDRQGGETQYF
TRBJ2-7	TRBV18	CASSPTGWNEQYF
TRBJ2-1	TRBV13	CASSLAGTSGYNEQFF
TRBJ2-1	TRBV18	CASSPAGDRSPAQFF
TRBJ1-2	TRBV6-5	CASSSPFDRADGYTF
TRBJ2-1	TRBV18	CASSATTGTGRNEQFF
TRBJ2-3	TRBV7-9	CASSRLATSTDTQYF
TRBJ2-3	TRBV3-1/TRBV3-2	CASSQVPETGEITDTQYF
TRBJ2-2	TRBV27	CASSPIQGNTGELFF
TRBJ1-5	TRBV10-3	CAISEGAQPQHF
TRBJ2-1	TRBV29-1	CSVHRGKANEQFF